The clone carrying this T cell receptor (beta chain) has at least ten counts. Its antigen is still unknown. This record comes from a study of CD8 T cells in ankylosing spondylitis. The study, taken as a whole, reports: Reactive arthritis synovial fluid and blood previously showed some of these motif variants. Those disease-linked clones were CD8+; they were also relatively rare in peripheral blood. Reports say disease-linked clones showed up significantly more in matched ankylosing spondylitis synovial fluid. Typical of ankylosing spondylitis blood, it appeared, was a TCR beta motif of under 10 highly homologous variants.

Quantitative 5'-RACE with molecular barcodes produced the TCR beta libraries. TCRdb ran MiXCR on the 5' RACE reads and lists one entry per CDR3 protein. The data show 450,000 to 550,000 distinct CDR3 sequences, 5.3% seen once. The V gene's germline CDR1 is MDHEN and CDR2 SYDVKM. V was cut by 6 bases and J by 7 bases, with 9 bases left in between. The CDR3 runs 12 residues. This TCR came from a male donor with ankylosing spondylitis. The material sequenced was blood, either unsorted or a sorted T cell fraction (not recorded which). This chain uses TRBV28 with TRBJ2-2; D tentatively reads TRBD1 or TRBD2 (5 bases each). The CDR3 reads CASRRGRGELFF. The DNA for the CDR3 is TGTGCCAGCAGAAGGGGACGCGGGGAGCTGTTTTTT.